This T cell receptor beta chain derives from a study of T-cell reconstitution after alpha-beta-depleted transplantation in children. Overall study results and limits: Where some patients showed high TCRbeta diversity at day 60, it came from recipient T cells and thymic progenitors that had survived. Several hundred expanded graft clones reportedly supplied alpha-beta T cells about two months after transplant. The main origin of T-cell counts and diversity one year after transplant was newly produced T cells.

V lost 6 bases and J lost 3; bases outside the gene matches: 4. The CDR3 covers 13 residues. Germline V gives CDR1 MDHEN, CDR2 SYDVKM. Ten or more counts support this clonotype. The antigen is undetermined. A library of TCRbeta sequences, prepared with unique molecular identifiers, was generated. TCRdb reanalysed the PCR reads using MiXCR and keeps one entry per CDR3 protein. The sample shows a few hundred thousand distinct CDR3 sequences, around 13% of them seen only once. The sequence was collected from a male patient between 10 and 17 years old who had a stem cell transplant for acute myeloid leukemia, so the T cells may come from the graft donor. The chain recombines TRBV28 with TRBJ1-2; 7 bases match TRBD1. The material was PBMCs, mostly from graft donor cells, obtained 360 days after TCRalphabeta/CD19-depleted stem cell transplant. The CDR3 nucleotides read TGTGCCAGCAGCTTAGACAGGGACTATGGCTACACCTTC. Translation: CASSLDRDYGYTF.